The 27 T cell receptor beta chains given below trace back to one sample, sequenced in a study of cytomegalovirus exposure and HLA in healthy donors. The PCR ran on 60 Vbeta and 13 Jbeta primers. Generated by immunoSEQ multiplex PCR, the TCRdb table keeps only in-frame clones and is missing some. Among over 65,000 clones listed, roughly four fifths were seen once. The sequencing sample was made of PBMCs. These receptors all come from a human donor in good health.

The chain recombines TRBV29-1 with TRBJ2-2, with a tentative D call TRBD2 (5 bases). CDR1 and CDR2 from the germline V gene are SQVTM and ANQGSEA. The CDR3 spans 16 residues. The V end lost 0 bases, the J end lost 5 bases, and 16 bases lay between the germline ends. CDR3 sequence reads: CSVEDCSGRWTGELFF. In DNA form, the CDR3 reads TGCAGCGTTGAAGATTGTTCGGGGAGATGGACCGGGGAGCTGTTTTTT.

In this sample, this clone turned up once. The chain has TRBV7-2 and TRBJ1-3; D may be TRBD1 (5 bases). Germline CDR1 SGHTA, CDR2 FQGNSA. V was trimmed by 4 bases and J by 0 bases, leaving 13 bases between them. CDR3 length: 16 amino acids. CDR3 loop: CASSSVVGGSGNTIYF. The CDR3 coding sequence is TGTGCCAGCAGCTCAGTAGTGGGGGGCTCTGGAAACACCATATATTTT.

The CDR3 region is CASSHGLEGSTDTQYF. The CDR3 bases are TGTGCCAGCAGCCACGGACTAGAGGGGAGCACAGATACGCAGTATTTT. The V call is TRBV4-2, the J call TRBJ2-3; 7 positions match TRBD2. There are 16 residues in the CDR3. Germline V gene sequence: CDR1 LGHNA, CDR2 YNFKEQ. V was clipped by 3 bases and J by 0 bases; unmatched bases: 6.

The chain couples TRBV10-3 to TRBJ1-2; 8 positions agree with TRBD1. With V trimmed by 5 bases and J by 8 bases, 4 bases remained unmatched. The germline CDR1 and CDR2 sequences are ENHRY and SYGVKD. There are 12 residues in the CDR3. CDR3 sequence: CAISPGGDGYTF. The CDR3, as DNA: TGTGCCATCAGTCCAGGGGGCGACGGCTACACCTTC.

The J gene is TRBJ2-5, the V gene TRBV5-4; possibly TRBD1 for D (5 bases). Germline V gene sequence: CDR1 SGHNT, CDR2 YYREEE (reference sequence). The CDR3 runs to 14 residues. V was shortened by 7 bases and J by 4 bases, with 17 bases between the two germline ends. CDR3 protein: CASRPLGLGETQYF. CDR3 bases: TGTGCCAGCCGTCCCTTGGGGCTGGGAGAGACCCAGTACTTC.

The chain employs TRBV5-1 and TRBJ2-7; 7 nucleotides line up with TRBD2. Germline assignment: CDR1 SGHRS and CDR2 YFSETQ. V shed 6 bases and J 0 bases; nucleotides not matched to a gene: 12. The CDR3 consists of 16 residues. Here the CDR3 reads CASTTVGGKSSYEQYF. CDR3 bases: TGCGCCAGCACCACGGTGGGGGGGAAAAGCTCCTACGAGCAGTACTTC.

The table lists this clone with a count of one. In nucleotides, the CDR3 is TGTGCCAGCAGCCTGGGGGTGGGCCAGTTGAACACTGAAGCTTTCTTT. It codes for CASSLGVGQLNTEAFF. This sequence joins TRBV5-6 and TRBJ1-1; D perhaps matches TRBD1 (5 bases). V dropped 4 bases and J dropped 0 bases, with 16 bases sitting between them. The V gene's germline CDR1 is SGHDT and CDR2 YYEEEE. The CDR3 covers 16 residues.

With regard to this clone: This CDR3 is also generated by other DNA sequences in the sample. The chain couples TRBV6-6 to TRBJ1-1, with TRBD1 identical over 8 bases. The CDR3 spans 13 residues. Germline V gene data show CDR1 as MNHNY and CDR2 as SVGAGI (reference sequence). With 5 bases clipped from V and 2 bases from J, the junction kept 1 base outside the gene matches. The CDR3 nucleotides read TGTGCCAGCAGTGACAGGGGAAACACTGAAGCTTTCTTT. This sequence encodes CASSDRGNTEAFF.

This clone was counted once. V and J are TRBV13 and TRBJ2-1, with D perhaps TRBD2 (6 bases). CDR3 length: 16 amino acids. Germline CDR1 is PRHDT and CDR2 is FYEKMQ (reference sequence). V shed 4 bases and J shed 0 bases, with 13 bases lying between them. CDR3 loop: CASSSRDGSSYNEQFF. Here the CDR3 DNA reads TGTGCCAGCAGCTCCAGGGACGGGAGCTCCTACAATGAGCAGTTCTTC.

The chain is built from TRBV6-4 and TRBJ2-1, with D perhaps matching TRBD2 (6 bases). Germline V gene data show CDR1 as MRHNA and CDR2 as SNTAGT. Trimming removed 6 bases from V and 6 bases from J, with 24 bases in between. The CDR3 is made up of 17 amino acids. CDR3 amino acids: CASRVFLRGRSSNEQFF. CDR3 DNA: TGTGCCAGCAGAGTATTTCTACGGGGGAGATCGAGCAATGAGCAGTTCTTC.

As for this clone: Because the CDR3's place on the DNA is in doubt, the DNA is left out and the CDR3 is given as listed by TCRdb. J is TRBJ1-1 and V is TRBV28. Germline V CDR1 and CDR2: MDHEN, SYDVKM. The CDR3 numbers 17 amino acids, ends counted. The CDR3 reads CASSSSGLGGGNTEAFF.

This chain connects TRBV5-6 to TRBJ1-5; D is perhaps TRBD1 (5 bases). The V gene lost 4 bases and the J gene lost 4 bases, with 6 bases spanning the gap. The CDR3 runs to 12 residues. In germline, CDR1 is SGHDT, CDR2 YYEEEE. CDR3 in amino acids: CASSRGNQPQHF. The CDR3 region has the DNA TGTGCCAGCAGCCGGGGGAATCAGCCCCAGCATTTT.

The chain is built from TRBV4-1 and TRBJ2-2; 7 bases fit TRBD2. Germline V gene lookup returns CDR1 MGHRA and CDR2 YSYEKL. Trimming cost V 4 bases and J 5 bases; bases outside gene matches: 7. The CDR3 consists of 15 residues. CDR3 in DNA: TGCGCCAGCAGCCCGGAGCGGGGAAGGACCGGGGAGCTGTTTTTT. Protein: CASSPERGRTGELFF.

The gene calls are TRBV5-1 and TRBJ1-1; D is uncertain. The CDR3 contains 14 residues. Germline loops: CDR1 SGHRS, CDR2 YFSETQ. The V and J ends lost 2 bases and 0 bases respectively, with 8 bases between them. The CDR3 protein is CASSFALMNTEAFF. CDR3 nucleotides: TGCGCCAGCAGCTTCGCGCTTATGAACACTGAAGCTTTCTTT.

The rearrangement uses TRBV19 and TRBJ2-1; a possible D gene is TRBD1 (6 bases). The CDR3 runs 15 residues. Germline CDR1 is LNHDA and CDR2 is SQIVND (reference sequence). V lost 4 bases and J lost 8, with 18 bases in between. The CDR3 DNA sequence: TGTGCCAGTAGTAAGGGGACACCTCCGGAACATGAGCAGTTCTTC. The encoded protein is CASSKGTPPEHEQFF.

The chain combines TRBV27 with TRBJ2-7, with 7 positions matching TRBD1. CDR1 and CDR2 from the germline V gene are MNHEY and SMNVEV (reference sequence). The J segment lost 0 bases and the V segment lost 3 bases, leaving 8 bases of the junction unmatched. CDR3 length: 16 residues. The CDR3 DNA sequence: TGTGCCAGCAGTTTGACAGGGACAGCATTCTCCTACGAGCAGTACTTC. Its translation: CASSLTGTAFSYEQYF.

The chain couples TRBV11-3 to TRBJ1-1, with 12 bases aligning to TRBD1. The CDR3 sequence is 16 residues long. With 4 bases clipped from V and 0 bases from J, the junction kept 3 bases outside the gene matches. CDR1 is SGHNT, CDR2 YENEEA, per germline. The CDR3 protein is CASSSGTGGMNTEAFF. The CDR3 DNA is TGTGCCAGCAGCTCCGGGACAGGGGGCATGAACACTGAAGCTTTCTTT.

This chain connects TRBV11-3 to TRBJ2-1, with 7 bases fitting TRBD2. The CDR3 spans 16 residues. The V gene's germline CDR1 is SGHNT and CDR2 YENEEA. V trimming: 5 bases; J trimming: 7 bases; junction bases outside the gene matches: 14. The CDR3 nucleotides are TGTGCCAGCAGCCCGGGGGGACTCCCGCGGGGGAATGAGCAGTTCTTC. It translates to CASSPGGLPRGNEQFF.

This chain uses TRBV4-2 with TRBJ1-1, with D maybe TRBD1 (5 bases). The germline CDR1 and CDR2 sequences are LGHNA and YNFKEQ. Deletions cut 0 bases from V and 7 bases from J, with 18 bases between. The CDR3 has 16 amino acids. The CDR3 bases are TGTGCCAGCAGCCAAGATAAAGGAGGGGTACAAGGTGAAGCTTTCTTT. It yields the protein CASSQDKGGVQGEAFF.

This clone was counted only a few times. The V call is TRBV5-6, the J call TRBJ2-1, with TRBD1 as a possible D gene (6 bases). The CDR3 length is 14 residues. Trimming shortened V by 4 bases and J by 7 bases, and 15 bases separated the two germline ends. CDR1 is SGHDT and CDR2 is YYEEEE in the germline V gene. The CDR3 DNA reads TGTGCCAGCAGCCGCTACAGGGTTGTTAATGAGCAGTTCTTC. This codes for CASSRYRVVNEQFF.

For this clone: The junction and the germline gene differ at one end; a read error may be behind it. This sequence joins TRBV7-9 and TRBJ2-7; D gene ambiguous. The germline V gene has CDR1 SEHNR and CDR2 FQNEAQ (reference sequence). The CDR3 totals 12 residues. The CDR3 coding sequence is TGTTCCAGCAGCCCTATCTCCTACGAGCAGTACTTC. Translation gives CSSSPISYEQYF. Looking up the rest from reference TRBV7-9 and TRBJ2-7 gives the full variable domain: DTGVSQNPRHKITKRGQNVTFRCDPISEHNRLYWYRQTLGQGPEFLTYFQNEAQLEKSRLLSDRFSAERPKGSFSTLEIQRTEQGDSAMYLCSSSPISYEQYFGPGTRLTVT.

The rearrangement links TRBV19 to TRBJ1-4; D not resolved. Trimming stripped 11 bases from V and 8 bases from J, with 15 bases between. This CDR3 comprises 12 residues. The germline V gene encodes CDR1 LNHDA and CDR2 SQIVND (reference sequence). The CDR3 DNA reads TGTGCCTCAAGGAGAGGTTTGGAAAAACTGTTTTTT. Translation: CASRRGLEKLFF.

This chain links TRBV7-8 with TRBJ2-5, with no clear D. CDR3 length: 14 amino acids. Germline-derived CDR1 and CDR2 are SGHVS and FQNEAQ. V was clipped by 5 bases and J by 2 bases, with 12 bases between them. CDR3 protein: CASSLGVGQETQYF. CDR3 DNA: TGTGCCAGCAGCCTCGGAGTAGGACAAGAGACCCAGTACTTC.

In the case of this clone: This CDR3 is also generated by other DNA sequences in the sample. V is TRBV18 and J is TRBJ2-7; no clear D. Germline CDR1 and CDR2: KGHSH and LQKENI. Deletions cut 2 bases from V and 0 bases from J, with 8 bases between. The CDR3 loop spans 14 amino acids. CDR3 in amino acids: CASSPAASSYEQYF. The CDR3 nucleotides are TGTGCCAGCTCACCAGCAGCTAGCTCCTACGAGCAGTACTTC.

This clone showed up just a few times. The chain links TRBV25-1 to TRBJ2-2, with TRBD1 matching over 7 bases. The CDR3 contains 13 residues. V was pared by 6 bases and J by 3 bases, with 1 base of the junction left unmatched. CDR1 MGHDK and CDR2 SYGVNS come from the germline V gene. CDR3 residues: CASSTGDTGELFF. The DNA for the CDR3 is TGTGCCAGCAGCACAGGGGACACCGGGGAGCTGTTTTTT.

The genes are TRBV7-2 and TRBJ1-2, with 8 bases lining up with TRBD1. The CDR3 spans 14 residues. Germline loops: CDR1 SGHTA, CDR2 FQGNSA. The ends lost 1 base at V and 7 bases at J; junction bases unmatched: 5. CDR3 sequence reads: CASSLDGTGFGYTF. CDR3 sequence (DNA): TGTGCCAGCAGCTTAGACGGGACAGGATTTGGCTACACCTTC. The full variable domain, completed using reference TRBV7-2 and TRBJ1-2, is GAGVSQSPSNKVTEKGKDVELRCDPISGHTALYWYRQSLGQGLEFLIYFQGNSAPDKSGLPSDRFSAERTGGSVSTLTIQRTQQEDSAVYLCASSLDGTGFGYTFGSGTRLTVV.

This chain's CDR3 is CASSLTEHYTEAFF. In DNA form, the CDR3 reads TGCGCCAGCAGCTTGACCGAGCACTACACTGAAGCTTTCTTT. The chain couples TRBV5-1 to TRBJ1-1, with no clear D. The CDR3 loop spans 14 amino acids. Germline V gene data show CDR1 as SGHRS and CDR2 as YFSETQ. The ends were cut back, 1 base at V and 3 bases at J, with 10 bases in the middle.